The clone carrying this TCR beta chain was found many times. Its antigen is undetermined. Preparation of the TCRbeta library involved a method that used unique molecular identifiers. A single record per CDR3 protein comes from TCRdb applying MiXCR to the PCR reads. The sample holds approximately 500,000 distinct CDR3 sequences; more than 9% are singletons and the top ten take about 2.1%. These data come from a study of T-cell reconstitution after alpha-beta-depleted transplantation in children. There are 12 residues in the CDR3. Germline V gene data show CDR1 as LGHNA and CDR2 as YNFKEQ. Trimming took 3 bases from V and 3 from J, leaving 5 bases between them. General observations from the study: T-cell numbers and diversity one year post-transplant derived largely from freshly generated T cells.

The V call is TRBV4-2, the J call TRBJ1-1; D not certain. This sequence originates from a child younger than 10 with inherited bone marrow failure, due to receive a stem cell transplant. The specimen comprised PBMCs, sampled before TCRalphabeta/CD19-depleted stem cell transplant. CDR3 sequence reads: CASSQYDTEAFF. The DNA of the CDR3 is TGTGCCAGCAGCCAGTATGACACTGAAGCTTTCTTT.